Listed here is a single T cell receptor beta chain. These data come from a study of shared clonotypes between healthy human individuals. Each subset's genomic DNA was shared equally among a number of immunoSEQ plates. The method was immunoSEQ multiplex PCR; TCRdb's version includes in-frame clones alone and lacks a portion of them. This sample carries about 2.5 million clones, just under 95% of them seen once, and the ten largest clones take 0.3% to 0.4%. Germline V gives CDR1 LGHNA, CDR2 YNFKEQ. The germline V and J ends were trimmed by 0 bases and 3 bases, with 5 bases remaining between them. The CDR3 sequence is 14 residues long.

The specimen sequenced was naive CD4+ T cells from PBMCs. Described subset: CD45RA+ positively selected. The J gene is TRBJ1-4, the V gene TRBV4-2; D not certain. This TCR derives from a man between 18 and 35 years old in good health. Some clones in this sample may be carry-over from other donors' samples. The CDR3 reads CASSQESSNEKLFF. The CDR3 nucleotides are TGTGCCAGCAGCCAAGAATCGTCTAATGAAAAACTGTTTTTT.